Listed below are T cell receptor beta chains from one sample, sequenced in a study of blood T cell repertoires in COVID-19. Here immunoSEQ multiplex PCR was the method, and the copy in TCRdb shows in-frame clones only, minus some. Of about 130,000 clones in the sample, approximately 84% were seen once. Sequencing was carried out using peripheral blood. Receptor source: a human donor in a cohort sampled during active COVID-19. Both conserved end residues are part of each CDR3. The D gene is left open where the match is weak. Not every row has a clone size; where given, it reads once, few, many or a size class.

clone_size | j_call | v_call | d_call | cdr3_nt | cdr3_aa
many | TRBJ1-1 | TRBV15 | - | TGTGCCACCAGCAGAGCTTCCGGGGGGTCTGAAGCTTTCTTT | CATSRASGGSEAFF
- | TRBJ1-1 | TRBV5-4 | - | TGTGCCAGCAGCCTCCCGGGGGGGCTGTCGAGGTCTTTCTTT | CASSLPGGLSRSFF
- | TRBJ1-1 | TRBV7-6 | - | TGTGCCAGCTCCCCGGCGGTAGTGAACACTGAAGCTTTCTTT | CASSPAVVNTEAFF
- | TRBJ2-2 | TRBV19 | - | TGTGCCAGTAAGGGAGAGCGAGCCTTGGGCGGGGAGCTGTTTTTT | CASKGERALGGELFF
- | TRBJ2-2 | TRBV4-2 | - | TGTGCCAGCATGGGGGGCACCGGGGAGCTGTTTTTT | CASMGGTGELFF
- | TRBJ1-4 | TRBV3-1/TRBV3-2 | - | TGTGCCAGCAGCCAAGAACTCAATGAAAAACTGTTTTTT | CASSQELNEKLFF
- | TRBJ2-3 | TRBV11-2 | - | TGTGCCAGCAGCTTATATGTAGCCGTCAACCCAGATACGCAGTATTTT | CASSLYVAVNPDTQYF
- | TRBJ1-2 | TRBV7-9 | - | TGTGCCAGCAGCTTAGCGGGAGGACGTAACCTCGGTGGCTACACCTTC | CASSLAGGRNLGGYTF
- | TRBJ1-4 | TRBV7-9 | - | TGTGCCAGCAGCTTATCGTCAGGGGCTCGTGAAAAACTGTTTTTT | CASSLSSGAREKLFF
- | TRBJ1-6 | TRBV30 | TRBD1 | TGTGCCTGGAGTGTATTTTTCGGGCAGGGGGCGATGAATTCACCCCTCCACTTT | CAWSVFFGQGAMNSPLHF
- | TRBJ2-7 | TRBV9 | TRBD1 | TGTGCCAGCAGCGTAGCTATCGGGACAGGAACTCCCTACGAGCAGTACTTC | CASSVAIGTGTPYEQYF
once | TRBJ2-3 | TRBV11-2 | - | TGTGCCAGCAGCTTAAAAAAAGCTAGCACAGATACGCAGTATTTT | CASSLKKASTDTQYF
once | TRBJ1-5 | TRBV7-6 | - | TGTGCCAGCAGCCTAGAAAGCAGGGGTACCCGACAGCCCCAGCATTTT | CASSLESRGTRQPQHF
- | TRBJ1-3 | TRBV29-1 | - | TGCAGCGTTGAAGACCTTAGGGGGTACCGAAACACCATATATTTT | CSVEDLRGYRNTIYF
many | TRBJ1-1 | TRBV9 | - | TGTGCCAGCAGCGTAGGGGCCATGAACACTGAAGCTTTCTTT | CASSVGAMNTEAFF
- | TRBJ2-7 | TRBV12-5 | - | TGTGCTAGTGGTCCGTCCGTTCTAGGGGTAAACTACGAGCAGTACTTC | CASGPSVLGVNYEQYF
- | TRBJ1-2 | TRBV18 | TRBD1 | TGTGCCAGCTCACTTCGGACAGGGGGCGTCTATGGCTACACCTTC | CASSLRTGGVYGYTF
- | TRBJ2-3 | TRBV30 | TRBD2 | TGTGCCTGGAGTAGACTAGCGGGGGCCGGCGGGGGTACGCAGTATTTT | CAWSRLAGAGGGTQYF
- | TRBJ2-1 | TRBV12-3/TRBV12-4 | - | TGTGCCAGCAGTTTTCCCGAGAATGAGCAGTTCTTC | CASSFPENEQFF
once | TRBJ2-7 | TRBV18 | TRBD1 | TGTGCCAGCTCACCAGAGACAGGGTTGTACGAGCAGTACTTC | CASSPETGLYEQYF
- | TRBJ1-2 | TRBV11-2 | TRBD1 | TGTGCCAGCAGCTCGTCGACCGGGACAGGGGGCGGTCTCTATGGCTACACCTTC | CASSSSTGTGGGLYGYTF
once | TRBJ2-3 | TRBV7-2 | TRBD2 | TGTGCCAGCAGCTACAAGACTAGCGGGGGGAGCACAGATACGCAGTATTTT | CASSYKTSGGSTDTQYF
- | TRBJ2-2 | TRBV19 | - | TGTGCCAGTACGGTCCTAAACAGTTTCGTAACCGGGGAGCTGTTTTTT | CASTVLNSFVTGELFF
- | TRBJ1-2 | TRBV25-1 | - | TGTGCCAGCAGTGAATACCGGGAGGTCTATGGCTACACCTTC | CASSEYREVYGYTF
few | TRBJ1-2 | TRBV7-9 | TRBD1 | TGTGCCAGCAGCTTAGGACAGGGAAAAGGAGGCTACACCTTC | CASSLGQGKGGYTF